A single sample is the source of the 24 T cell receptor beta chains below, sequenced in a study of spatial heterogeneity in lung cancer (dated by TCRdb to the late 2010s). The sample's time point label is to be understood as: sample taken at primary tumor resection. Whole RNA extracted from tumor and nontumor lung tissue, or from cryopreserved PBMC samples, was used for TCR sequencing without cell sorting. The receptor library was made with 5' RACE. Reads for this sample came from a NextSeq 500. Starting from the raw public reads, TCRdb applied fastp trimming at Q25, assembled clones with MiXCR and retained in-frame beta chains. Rows are combined by CDR3 protein, so each entry shows the most common genes and DNA. In all, the sample holds 36,000 or so distinct CDR3 sequences, and 4% to 6% of those were seen once. The top ten constitute 29% of the sample. Sequenced material: PBMCs, taken at surgery. These receptors all stem from a female donor with early-stage non-small cell lung cancer.

This clonotype showed up many times. The V gene is TRBV2, the J gene TRBJ2-7; 9 bases line up with TRBD2. The germline gives CDR1 SNHLY, CDR2 FYNNEI. CDR3 size: 14 residues. V lost 5 bases and J lost 6; bases outside the gene matches: 8. The CDR3 loop is CASSLSGSSGEQYF. In nucleotides, the CDR3 is TGTGCCAGCAGTCTTAGCGGGAGTTCGGGCGAGCAGTACTTC.

The chain recombines TRBV29-1 with TRBJ1-1; D uncertain. The V gene lost 0 bases and the J gene lost 0 bases, with 8 bases spanning the gap. Germline loops: CDR1 SQVTM, CDR2 ANQGSEA. This CDR3 has 14 residues. CDR3 loop: CSVEDSWVNTEAFF. The CDR3 DNA follows: TGCAGCGTTGAAGATAGCTGGGTGAACACTGAAGCTTTCTTT.

This clonotype was counted ten times or more. The chain joins TRBV5-5 to TRBJ2-6, with D perhaps matching TRBD1 (5 bases). CDR3 length: 17 residues. V shed 4 bases and J shed 0 bases, with 14 bases lying between them. Germline V gene data show CDR1 as SGHKS and CDR2 as YYEKEE (reference sequence). The CDR3 DNA reads as TGTGCCAGCAGCCCCCGGCAGGGTACCTCTGGGGCCAACGTCCTGACTTTC. Translation: CASSPRQGTSGANVLTF.

Many counts were recorded for this clonotype. The chain is built from TRBV5-2 and TRBJ1-6; the D call of TRBD1 is as the table states it, not checked on the DNA. TRBV5-2 is given as a pseudogene. The CDR3 runs 14 residues. CDR3 sequence reads: CASKDRDGNSPLHF. DNA of the CDR3: TGTGCCAGCAAAGATCGGGACGGAAATTCACCCCTCCACTTT.

The sample holds many counts of this clonotype. This chain connects TRBV28 to TRBJ1-2; D may be TRBD1 (5 bases). Germline V CDR1 and CDR2: MDHEN, SYDVKM. The CDR3 is 15 residues long. V was cut by 4 bases and J by 0 bases, with 12 bases left in between. The CDR3 nucleotides are TGTGCCAGCAGTTGGGGAGGGGCCACTAACTATGGCTACACCTTC. Protein: CASSWGGATNYGYTF.

This clonotype was seen at least ten times. The chain joins TRBV5-1 to TRBJ1-4; 10 nucleotides align to TRBD1. V shed 0 bases and J 7 bases; nucleotides not matched to a gene: 0. This CDR3 comprises 14 residues. Germline V gives CDR1 SGHRS, CDR2 YFSETQ. CDR3 in DNA: TGCGCCAGCAGCTTGGGGACAGGGGGTGAAAAACTGTTTTTT. This gives the protein CASSLGTGGEKLFF.

The chain combines TRBV21-1 with TRBJ2-7; the table calls TRBD1, which could not be checked here. TRBV21-1 is a known pseudogene. The CDR3 is 16 amino acids. The CDR3 is CASSRETGTGSYEQYF. The CDR3 DNA sequence: TGTGCCAGCAGCAGAGAGACCGGGACAGGCTCCTACGAGCAGTACTTC.

This clonotype occurred many times. The V call is TRBV29-1, the J call TRBJ2-7; tentatively, D is TRBD1 (6 bases). Germline V gene data show CDR1 as SQVTM and CDR2 as ANQGSEA. Trimming took 6 bases from V and 0 from J, leaving 12 bases between them. This CDR3 contains 13 residues. This CDR3 reads CSVLTGSSYEQYF. CDR3 sequence (DNA): TGCAGCGTCCTAACAGGGAGCTCCTACGAGCAGTACTTC.

The chain employs TRBV7-2 and TRBJ2-6; D is possibly TRBD2 (6 bases). The V end lost 3 bases, the J end lost 4 bases, and 13 bases lay between the germline ends. CDR3 size: 16 residues. The germline V gene encodes CDR1 SGHTA and CDR2 FQGNSA. The CDR3: CASSFGGGAGANVLTF. The CDR3, as DNA: TGTGCCAGCAGCTTTGGGGGAGGCGCAGGGGCCAACGTCCTGACTTTC.

This clonotype was recorded at least ten times. The rearrangement joins TRBV2 to TRBJ1-5; D call uncertain. Trimming cost V 5 bases and J 3 bases, with 8 bases left between them. CDR1 and CDR2 from the germline V gene are SNHLY and FYNNEI. This CDR3 comprises 13 residues. CDR3 in DNA: TGTGCCAGCAGTCAGGACCACAATCAGCCCCAGCATTTT. It is translated as CASSQDHNQPQHF.

This clonotype was counted at least ten times. J is TRBJ2-1 and V is TRBV7-9; the match to TRBD2 covers 13 bases. Germline lookup yields CDR1 SEHNR and CDR2 FQNEAQ (reference sequence). There are 17 residues in the CDR3. Losses at the gene ends were 4 bases for V and 6 bases for J; bases not matched to a gene: 9. For the CDR3, the DNA is TGTGCCAGCAGCTCTACTAGCGGGAGGGCCTCGCGCAATGAGCAGTTCTTC. As protein: CASSSTSGRASRNEQFF.

This clonotype was recorded at least ten times. This sequence joins TRBV6-5 and TRBJ2-4, with D tentatively TRBD2 (5 bases). CDR1 is MNHEY and CDR2 is SVGAGI in the germline V gene. This CDR3 has 15 residues. V was trimmed by 10 bases and J by 3 bases, leaving 19 bases between them. The CDR3 loop is CATEKSGVGKNIQYF. DNA for the CDR3: TGTGCCACGGAGAAATCCGGGGTGGGCAAAAACATTCAGTACTTC.

This clonotype came up many times. The chain is built from TRBV5-1 and TRBJ2-7; a possible D gene is TRBD1 (6 bases). The CDR3 extends over 11 amino acids. Germline V gene sequence: CDR1 SGHRS, CDR2 YFSETQ. Trimming cost V 7 bases and J 3 bases, with 8 bases left between them. The CDR3 reads CASRDNYEQYF. For the CDR3, the DNA is TGCGCCAGCCGGGACAACTACGAGCAGTACTTC.

This clonotype was seen many times. V and J are TRBV30 and TRBJ1-1; tentative D call: TRBD1 (6 bases). The V end was cut by 3 bases, the J end by 4 bases, with 12 bases between. CDR3 length equals 13 residues. Germline V gene data show CDR1 as GTSNPN and CDR2 as SVGIG (reference sequence). DNA of the CDR3: TGTGCCTGGAGGAGGGGGAGAGGCACTGAAGCTTTCTTT. Protein: CAWRRGRGTEAFF. Looking up the rest from reference TRBV30 and TRBJ1-1 gives the full variable domain: SQTIHQWPATLVQPVGSPLSLECTVEGTSNPNLYWYRQAAGRGLQLLFYSVGIGQISSEVPQNLSASRPQDRQFILSSKKLLLSDSGFYLCAWRRGRGTEAFFGQGTRLTVV.

Concerning this clonotype itself: A read error may be the cause here, since a much bigger clone is one base away. The chain uses TRBV29-1 and TRBJ2-1; D perhaps matches TRBD2 (6 bases). This CDR3 comprises 15 residues. Germline V gene sequence: CDR1 SQVTM, CDR2 ANQGSEA. CDR3 in amino acids: CGAPEGGTSYNEQFF. The CDR3, as DNA: TGCGGCGCCCCAGAGGGAGGCACCTCCTACAATGAGCAGTTCTTC.

This clonotype was seen more than once but under ten times. The chain uses TRBV20-1 and TRBJ1-1; possible D gene TRBD1, 6 bases. The germline V gene encodes CDR1 DFQATT and CDR2 SNEGSKA (reference sequence). V dropped 6 bases and J dropped 1 base, with 12 bases sitting between them. This CDR3 spans 13 amino acids. CDR3 sequence (DNA): TGCAGTGCAGCGGGACACGCGAACACTGAAGCTTTCTTT. This encodes CSAAGHANTEAFF.

This clonotype was recorded many times. The chain has TRBV11-2 and TRBJ2-1, with a tentative D call TRBD1 (5 bases). V gave up 3 bases and J gave up 6 bases, with 9 bases separating them. Germline CDR1 SGHAT, CDR2 FQNNGV. This CDR3 is 13 amino acids long. CDR3 DNA sequence: TGTGCCAGCAGCTTTGGCAGGGTCAATGAGCAGTTCTTC. This encodes CASSFGRVNEQFF.

This clonotype was recorded many times. The rearrangement uses TRBV6-2 or TRBV6-3 and TRBJ2-3; D is undetermined. The germline gives CDR1 MNHEY, CDR2 SVGEGT. CDR3 length equals 12 residues. The V and J ends lost 0 bases and 6 bases respectively, with 4 bases between them. CDR3 protein: CASSYSVDTQYF. The CDR3 bases are TGTGCCAGCAGTTACTCGGTGGATACGCAGTATTTT.

This clonotype has a count of ten or more. The genes are TRBV4-2 and TRBJ1-2, with D uncertain. With 1 base removed from V and 4 bases from J, the gap between germline ends came to 7 bases. Per germline, CDR1 LGHNA and CDR2 YNFKEQ. The CDR3 length is 13 residues. The CDR3 sequence is CASSQVYGYGYTF. The CDR3 region has the DNA TGTGCCAGCAGCCAAGTGTACGGCTATGGCTACACCTTC.

This clonotype has ten or more counts. The chain is built from TRBV7-9 and TRBJ2-1; 11 positions agree with TRBD2. J lost 5 bases, V lost 2 bases, and 26 bases had no gene match. Germline V lookup: CDR1 SEHNR, CDR2 FQNEAQ (reference sequence). The CDR3 sequence is 23 residues long. DNA of the CDR3: TGTGCCAGCAGCTTATTTTTTTTTTCGGAGCGGCTAGCGGGGGGTCGTGGTCACAATGAGCAGTTCTTC. It encodes CASSLFFFSERLAGGRGHNEQFF. Full variable domain (missing parts from reference TRBV7-9 and TRBJ2-1): DTGVSQNPRHKITKRGQNVTFRCDPISEHNRLYWYRQTLGQGPEFLTYFQNEAQLEKSRLLSDRFSAERPKGSFSTLEIQRTEQGDSAMYLCASSLFFFSERLAGGRGHNEQFFGPGTRLTVL.

This clonotype was recorded at least ten times. This chain joins TRBV30 and TRBJ2-7, with TRBD1 matching over 8 bases. Losses at the gene ends were 2 bases for V and 0 bases for J; bases not matched to a gene: 6. Per the germline V gene, CDR1 is GTSNPN and CDR2 is SVGIG (reference sequence). This CDR3 spans 15 amino acids. Here the CDR3 DNA reads TGTGCCTGGAGTACGGACAGGGACTTCTCCTACGAGCAGTACTTC. It translates to CAWSTDRDFSYEQYF.

This clonotype has a count of ten or more. The genes are TRBV15 and TRBJ2-7; 10 bases line up with TRBD1. The CDR3 sequence is 17 residues long. The V and J ends lost 2 bases and 4 bases, in that order; junction bases with no gene match: 11. Germline loops: CDR1 LNHNV, CDR2 YYDKDF (reference sequence). The chain's CDR3 is CATSRSRVTGQGYEQYF. The DNA for the CDR3 is TGTGCCACCAGCAGATCCCGGGTTACGGGACAGGGGTACGAGCAGTACTTC. The full variable domain, in which reference TRBV15 and TRBJ2-7 provide the parts outside the CDR3, is DAMVIQNPRYQVTQFGKPVTLSCSQTLNHNVMYWYQQKSSQAPKLLFHYYDKDFNNEADTPDNFQSRRPNTSFCFLDIRSPGLGDTAMYLCATSRSRVTGQGYEQYFGPGTRLTVT.

This clonotype was observed many times. The chain couples TRBV5-1 to TRBJ2-1; D unclear. Germline CDR1 reads SGHRS; CDR2 reads YFSETQ. V was clipped by 4 bases and J by 3 bases, with 17 bases between them. This CDR3 is 16 amino acids long. CDR3 protein: CASSPPIIAGYNEQFF. The CDR3 nucleotides are TGCGCCAGCAGCCCACCGATTATAGCAGGCTACAATGAGCAGTTCTTC.

This clonotype occurred many times. The rearrangement links TRBV29-1 to TRBJ2-5, with D perhaps matching TRBD2 (6 bases). V was shortened by 5 bases and J by 4 bases, with 11 bases between the two germline ends. Germline assignment: CDR1 SQVTM and CDR2 ANQGSEA. The CDR3 spans 12 residues. As DNA, the CDR3 is TGCAGCGTTCATAGCGGTGGAGAGACCCAGTACTTC. Amino acids: CSVHSGGETQYF. The complete variable domain, with remaining parts taken from reference TRBV29-1 and TRBJ2-5, reads SAVISQKPSRDICQRGTSLTIQCQVDSQVTMMFWYRQQPGQSLTLIATANQGSEATYESGFVIDKFPISRPNLTFSTLTVSNMSPEDSSIYLCSVHSGGETQYFGPGTRLLVL.